This TCR beta chain was identified during a study of CD8 T cells in ankylosing spondylitis. The study's findings and limits: In synovial fluid and blood from reactive arthritis, some motif variants were previously reported. A motif in TCR beta, a set of 8 or 9 highly homologous variants, appeared characteristic of ankylosing spondylitis blood.

Comments on this clonotype: Antigen unknown.

The germline V gene encodes CDR1 SQVTM and CDR2 ANQGSEA. CDR3 length equals 13 residues. V shed 7 bases and J shed 3 bases, with 16 bases lying between them. Quantitative 5'-RACE was performed with molecular barcodes, and it yielded the TCR beta libraries. Via MiXCR, TCRdb re-called the 5' RACE reads, giving one row per CDR3 protein. The table has under 450,000 distinct CDR3 sequences, 20% to 25% seen once; the top ten hold around 13%. The J gene is TRBJ2-7, the V gene TRBV29-1, with D perhaps matching TRBD1 (6 bases). What was sequenced was blood, either unsorted or a sorted T cell fraction (not recorded which). The TCR was taken from a male donor with ankylosing spondylitis or in good health (not recorded which). The CDR3 sequence: CSALAGQNYEQYF. The DNA of the CDR3 is TGCAGCGCCCTAGCCGGACAGAACTACGAGCAGTACTTC.